The 14 T cell receptor beta chains below were found in one sample sequenced in a study of cytomegalovirus exposure and HLA in healthy donors. The primer mix had 60 Vbeta and 13 Jbeta primers. Method: immunoSEQ multiplex PCR; TCRdb's copy keeps in-frame clones and lacks some. The sample carries 75,000 to 95,000 clones, around 77% recorded once. The specimen was PBMCs. The receptors originated from a middle-aged man in good health and CMV-seronegative.

The rearrangement joins TRBV15 to TRBJ2-5; 11 bases line up with TRBD2. Germline V CDR1 and CDR2: LNHNV, YYDKDF (reference sequence). Trimming took 0 bases from V and 1 from J; bases not matched to a gene: 10. CDR3 length: 19 amino acids. In nucleotides, the CDR3 is TGTGCCACCAGCAGAGATAGCGGTAATAGCGGGGGGGCCCAAGAGACCCAGTACTTC. Its translation is CATSRDSGNSGGAQETQYF.

The rearrangement uses TRBV25-1 and TRBJ2-3; a possible D gene is TRBD1 (5 bases). V was trimmed by 4 bases and J by 6 bases, leaving 17 bases between them. This CDR3 is 15 amino acids long. Germline V gives CDR1 MGHDK, CDR2 SYGVNS. The CDR3 is CASSGTFSVRDTQYF. In nucleotides, the CDR3 is TGTGCCAGCAGTGGGACATTTTCAGTCAGGGATACGCAGTATTTT.

V and J are TRBV30 and TRBJ2-1; TRBD2 matches 9 bases. V was pared by 3 bases and J by 10 bases, with 10 bases of the junction left unmatched. From germline, CDR1 is GTSNPN and CDR2 SVGIG (reference sequence). This CDR3 comprises 14 residues. Here the CDR3 DNA reads TGTGCCTGGAGGCCAAACGCCGGGACTAGCGAGCAGTTCTTC. Amino acid sequence: CAWRPNAGTSEQFF.

This sequence joins TRBV18 and TRBJ2-7; possible D gene TRBD1, 5 bases. V lost 3 bases to trimming and J lost 6 bases, with 12 bases between them. Germline lookup yields CDR1 KGHSH and CDR2 LQKENI. The CDR3 loop spans 13 amino acids. CDR3 amino acids: CASSPGPRSEQYF. The CDR3 bases are TGTGCCAGCTCACCGGGGCCCCGGTCCGAGCAGTACTTC.

V gene TRBV6-1 combines with J gene TRBJ1-3; maybe TRBD1 (5 bases). From germline, CDR1 is MNHNS and CDR2 SASEGT. With 2 bases removed from V and 0 bases from J, the gap between germline ends came to 11 bases. CDR3 length: 16 residues. The CDR3 DNA reads TGTGCCAGCAGTGAATCGCGGGGCAGCTCTGGAAACACCATATATTTT. Protein: CASSESRGSSGNTIYF.

This clone occurred once. The chain recombines TRBV18 with TRBJ2-3; the D gene is possibly TRBD1 (7 bases). Germline CDR1 is KGHSH and CDR2 is LQKENI. The CDR3 has 15 residues. V was clipped by 3 bases and J by 0 bases, with 10 bases between them. CDR3 loop: CASSPEGASTDTQYF. CDR3 nucleotides: TGTGCCAGCTCACCGGAGGGGGCGAGCACAGATACGCAGTATTTT.

To note about this clone: Other DNA sequences of this sample code for an identical CDR3. The chain joins TRBV18 to TRBJ2-7; 9 bases map to TRBD1. This CDR3 is 15 amino acids long. From germline, CDR1 is KGHSH and CDR2 LQKENI. The V and J ends lost 2 bases and 3 bases, in that order; junction bases with no gene match: 5. The CDR3 region is CASSPGTGGFYEQYF. In nucleotides, the CDR3 is TGTGCCAGCTCACCAGGTACAGGGGGCTTCTACGAGCAGTACTTC.

The chain carries TRBV6-6 and TRBJ1-2; 10 nucleotides agree with TRBD1. Germline CDR1 reads MNHNY; CDR2 reads SVGAGI (reference sequence). There are 14 residues in the CDR3. J gave up 5 bases and V 8 bases, and 8 bases lay outside the gene matches. The CDR3 region is CASHRRTGGYGYTF. The CDR3 DNA reads TGTGCCAGCCACCGCCGGACAGGGGGATATGGCTACACCTTC.

The rearrangement links TRBV28 to TRBJ2-1; possibly TRBD1 for D (5 bases). Trimming removed 9 bases at V and 4 bases at J, with 7 bases between. This CDR3 region has 11 residues. Germline CDR1 MDHEN, CDR2 SYDVKM. The CDR3 DNA sequence: TGTGCCAGTAGGACATACAATGAGCAGTTCTTC. As protein: CASRTYNEQFF.

The rearrangement uses TRBV7-2 and TRBJ1-4, with 10 bases lining up with TRBD1. CDR1 is SGHTA and CDR2 is FQGNSA in the germline V gene. The V gene end was trimmed by 1 base and the J gene end by 6 bases; junction bases not matched to a gene: 2. The length of the CDR3 is 15 residues. CDR3 bases: TGTGCCAGCAGCTTAGTGGGGACAGGGGATGAAAAACTGTTTTTT. This translates into CASSLVGTGDEKLFF.

The count of this clone is one. J is TRBJ1-2 and V is TRBV11-2; D unresolved. Trimming took 5 bases from V and 7 from J, leaving 11 bases between them. The CDR3 is 12 amino acids. Germline assignment: CDR1 SGHAT and CDR2 FQNNGV. The CDR3 spells CASSLEASGYTF. The CDR3 DNA reads as TGTGCCAGCAGCCTGGAGGCCTCTGGCTACACCTTC.

The V and J genes are TRBV28 and TRBJ2-7; 7 nucleotides align to TRBD2. From germline, CDR1 is MDHEN and CDR2 SYDVKM. V shed 6 bases, J shed 1 base, and the junction held 9 bases outside the gene matches. CDR3 length: 15 amino acids. The CDR3 is CASSHREAGSYEQYF. The CDR3 DNA follows: TGTGCCAGCAGCCACCGGGAGGCGGGATCCTACGAGCAGTACTTC.

The J gene is TRBJ2-4, the V gene TRBV5-4, with D tentatively TRBD1 (6 bases). Trimming left V 4 bases short and J 8 bases short, with 19 bases between. The CDR3 is 15 amino acids. Per germline, CDR1 SGHNT and CDR2 YYREEE (reference sequence). CDR3 protein: CASSRSPQGEDIQYF. The CDR3 DNA is TGTGCCAGCAGCCGGTCCCCACAGGGTGAGGACATTCAGTACTTC.

The chain couples TRBV19 to TRBJ1-5, with TRBD1 as a possible D gene (5 bases). This CDR3 is built from 15 residues. V was trimmed by 2 bases and J by 4 bases, leaving 12 bases between them. The germline CDR1 and CDR2 sequences are LNHDA and SQIVND (reference sequence). CDR3 sequence: CASSIPGPGNQPQHF. The CDR3, as DNA: TGTGCCAGTAGTATACCAGGGCCGGGTAATCAGCCCCAGCATTTT.